These 6 T cell receptor beta chains share one sample of origin, sequenced in a study of blood T cells in healthy people across ages. A second PCR of roughly 7 to 11 cycles used a sample-barcoded 5' primer and a J-beta primer mix. TCRdb reprocessed the 5' RACE reads with MiXCR, giving one entry per CDR3 protein. The sample consists of about 1.4 million distinct CDR3 sequences, roughly 60% of them appearing once. The specimen was blood. These receptors all come from a man younger than 35 in good health.

The chain links TRBV25-1 to TRBJ2-1, with 7 positions matching TRBD2. The CDR3 consists of 14 residues. Germline loops: CDR1 MGHDK, CDR2 SYGVNS. The V gene end was trimmed by 0 bases and the J gene end by 8 bases; junction bases not matched to a gene: 4. As DNA, the CDR3 is TGTGCCAGCAGTGAATACGGGGGGATCGATGAGCAGTTCTTC. It is translated as CASSEYGGIDEQFF.

The V gene is TRBV28, the J gene TRBJ2-7, with D unresolved. With 5 bases removed from V and 0 bases from J, the gap between germline ends came to 20 bases. The V gene's germline CDR1 is MDHEN and CDR2 SYDVKM. The CDR3 totals 17 residues. CDR3 nucleotide sequence: TGTGCCAGCAGTCCCCCGCGTTCTGGGATCTACTCCTACGAGCAGTACTTC. Translated: CASSPPRSGIYSYEQYF.

The chain joins TRBV6-1 to TRBJ1-1; D is unclear. Germline-derived CDR1 and CDR2 are MNHNS and SASEGT. The V end was cut by 10 bases, the J end by 2 bases, with 2 bases between. The length of the CDR3 is 9 residues. The CDR3 DNA reads as TGTGCCACTAACACTGAAGCTTTCTTT. This encodes CATNTEAFF.

This clonotype was found a few times. The genes are TRBV12-5 and TRBJ2-1; unclear D gene. Trimming took 6 bases from V and 9 from J, leaving 15 bases between them. Per germline, CDR1 LGHNT and CDR2 FRNRAP. CDR3 size: 13 residues. The chain's CDR3 is CASGPFVGPEQFF. The DNA for the CDR3 is TGTGCTAGTGGCCCATTCGTCGGCCCTGAGCAGTTCTTC.

J is TRBJ2-1 and V is TRBV6-5, with a weak D call TRBD2 (6 bases). Matching the DNA end better, TRBJ2-7 makes the J call doubtful. This CDR3 is 13 amino acids long. Germline CDR1 is MNHEY and CDR2 is SVGAGI. CDR3: CASSYGGFDEQYF. In DNA form, the CDR3 reads TGTGCCAGCAGTTACGGGGGGTTCGACGAGCAGTACTTC.

The V gene is TRBV7-6, the J gene TRBJ1-2, with 7 bases identical to TRBD1. V lost 4 bases, J lost 0 bases, and 5 bases stayed unmatched. Looked up from germline, CDR1 is SGHVS and CDR2 is FNYEAQ. This CDR3 has 15 amino acids. CDR3 nucleotides: TGTGCCAGCAGCTCCGAACAGGGGTCTAACTATGGCTACACCTTC. It codes for CASSSEQGSNYGYTF.